The 22 T cell receptor beta chains listed next were all sequenced from one sample in a study of CD8+ T cells in alopecia areata. Extracted RNA was reverse transcribed, and the resulting cDNA served as sequencing template. This table comes from immunoSEQ multiplex PCR, and its TCRdb copy is limited to in-frame clones, with some not included. The sample yields about 110,000 clones, approximately 60% seen once. Sequenced: CD8+ T cells sorted from blood. These TCRs come from a human donor in good health.

The chain carries TRBV5-6 and TRBJ2-5; D is unresolved. The V gene's germline CDR1 is SGHDT and CDR2 YYEEEE. V was shortened by 1 base and J by 5 bases, with 15 bases between the two germline ends. This CDR3 contains 15 residues. As DNA, the CDR3 is TGTGCCAGCAGCTTGATAGGAGCCCTGCCCGAGACCCAGTACTTC. It is translated as CASSLIGALPETQYF.

This chain links TRBV7-8 with TRBJ1-2, with D hard to call. Germline loops: CDR1 SGHVS, CDR2 FQNEAQ. Trimming stripped 2 bases from V and 6 bases from J, with 19 bases between. The length of the CDR3 is 16 residues. Here the CDR3 reads CASSLSLAPDAHGYTF. The CDR3 bases are TGTGCCAGCAGCTTATCCCTGGCCCCCGATGCGCATGGCTACACCTTC.

The chain combines TRBV15 with TRBJ2-7; D is undetermined. Germline CDR1 LNHNV, CDR2 YYDKDF (reference sequence). Trimming left V 6 bases short and J 0 bases short, with 9 bases between. The CDR3 is made up of 13 amino acids. This CDR3 reads CATSDTDSYEQYF. The CDR3 nucleotides are TGTGCCACCAGTGACACTGACTCCTACGAGCAGTACTTC.

The J gene is TRBJ2-5, the V gene TRBV10-3, with 14 bases lining up with TRBD2. The CDR3 has 16 amino acids. Germline V gives CDR1 ENHRY, CDR2 SYGVKD. J lost 5 bases, V lost 3 bases, and 5 bases had no gene match. DNA of the CDR3: TGTGCCATCAGTGACCGGACTAGCGGGGGGCCTGAGACCCAGTACTTC. Its translation is CAISDRTSGGPETQYF.

This clone was counted only a few times. The chain combines TRBV29-1 with TRBJ2-5, with D perhaps TRBD1 (8 bases). The length of the CDR3 is 13 residues. Trimming took off 7 bases at V and 4 bases at J, with 16 bases between the two ends. Germline assignment: CDR1 SQVTM and CDR2 ANQGSEA. The CDR3 DNA follows: TGCAGCGCTTACAGGGGGGGACGAGAGACCCAGTACTTC. Amino acid sequence: CSAYRGGRETQYF.

This clone came up once. J is TRBJ2-7 and V is TRBV10-3; 7 bases align to TRBD2. The V gene end was trimmed by 2 bases and the J gene end by 5 bases; junction bases not matched to a gene: 12. Germline V gene lookup returns CDR1 ENHRY and CDR2 SYGVKD. The CDR3 is 16 residues long. As DNA, the CDR3 is TGTGCCATCAGTGAGCGGGGTCTAGCGGATTTTGACGAGCAGTACTTC. Translated, it gives CAISERGLADFDEQYF.

CDR3 coding DNA: TGTGCCAGCAGTTTAAGGGGACAGGGGGACTCCCATACGCAGTATTTT. It codes for CASSLRGQGDSHTQYF. The rearrangement joins TRBV28 to TRBJ2-3; 11 bases are shared with TRBD1. Unmatched junction bases numbered 8, after V lost 2 bases and J lost 7 bases. The CDR3 is made up of 16 amino acids. Germline CDR1 MDHEN, CDR2 SYDVKM.

V usage is TRBV9 and J usage is TRBJ1-1; the D gene is possibly TRBD1 (6 bases). CDR3 length: 14 amino acids. Germline V lookup: CDR1 SGDLS, CDR2 YYNGEE. Trimming took off 0 bases at V and 4 bases at J, with 10 bases between the two ends. The CDR3 coding sequence is TGTGCCAGCAGCGTAGTGACGGGGGCCACTGAAGCTTTCTTT. This sequence encodes CASSVVTGATEAFF. The full variable domain, rest sourced from reference TRBV9 and TRBJ1-1, is DSGVTQTPKHLITATGQRVTLRCSPRSGDLSVYWYQQSLDQGLQFLIQYYNGEERAKGNILERFSAQQFPDLHSELNLSSLELGDSALYFCASSVVTGATEAFFGQGTRLTVV.

This chain connects TRBV6-5 to TRBJ2-7; D gene unclear. The germline gives CDR1 MNHEY, CDR2 SVGAGI. Trimming removed 5 bases at V and 0 bases at J, with 11 bases between. The CDR3 contains 14 residues. CDR3 amino acids: CASSPIRSSYEQYF. The CDR3 DNA reads TGTGCCAGCAGTCCAATCCGGAGCTCCTACGAGCAGTACTTC.

In this sample, this clone turned up once. The CDR3 DNA sequence: TGCAGCGTTGAGGTGGGCAGGGTTAACGGGAACACTGAAGCTTTCTTT. Protein product: CSVEVGRVNGNTEAFF. The chain carries TRBV29-1 and TRBJ1-1, with a tentative D call TRBD1 (5 bases). Germline lookup yields CDR1 SQVTM and CDR2 ANQGSEA. CDR3 length equals 16 residues. V was trimmed by 3 bases and J by 1 base, leaving 18 bases between them.

The genes are TRBV5-1 and TRBJ1-6; 8 nucleotides line up with TRBD1. The germline V gene encodes CDR1 SGHRS and CDR2 YFSETQ. V was pared by 4 bases and J by 5 bases, with 11 bases of the junction left unmatched. The CDR3 consists of 17 residues. In nucleotides, the CDR3 is TGCGCCAGCAGCCTGACAGGGGATCTATATGATAATTCACCCCTCCACTTT. Translated, it gives CASSLTGDLYDNSPLHF.

CDR3 DNA: TGCAGCGTTGAATGGCCGGCCAGGGGGAGTCGGTGCAATCAGCCCCAGCATTTT. Its translation: CSVEWPARGSRCNQPQHF. This chain connects TRBV29-1 to TRBJ1-5; 7 bases line up with TRBD1. The CDR3 is 18 residues long. The germline gives CDR1 SQVTM, CDR2 ANQGSEA. Germline trimming cut 2 bases from V and 2 bases from J; bases unmatched to any gene: 15. Full variable domain (rest looked up from reference TRBV29-1 and TRBJ1-5): SAVISQKPSRDICQRGTSLTIQCQVDSQVTMMFWYRQQPGQSLTLIATANQGSEATYESGFVIDKFPISRPNLTFSTLTVSNMSPEDSSIYLCSVEWPARGSRCNQPQHFGDGTRLSIL.

The rearrangement links TRBV14 to TRBJ2-2, with 9 bases fitting TRBD1. V shed 0 bases and J 2 bases; nucleotides not matched to a gene: 7. The CDR3 is 18 residues long. CDR1 and CDR2 (germline): SGHDN, FVKESK. The CDR3 loop reads CASSQDLGQGFNTGELFF. The DNA of the CDR3 is TGTGCCAGCAGCCAAGATCTTGGACAGGGGTTTAACACCGGGGAGCTGTTTTTT.

This clone has a count of ten or more. The V call is TRBV6-4, the J call TRBJ2-1; 10 nucleotides align to TRBD1. The CDR3 extends over 16 amino acids. J was trimmed by 4 bases and V by 2 bases; bases with no gene match: 5. Germline CDR1 reads MRHNA; CDR2 reads SNTAGT. In DNA form, the CDR3 reads TGTGCCAGCAGTGACACAGACAGGGGGCCATACAATGAGCAGTTCTTC. Translation gives CASSDTDRGPYNEQFF.

In its sample, this clone was seen a few times. The chain employs TRBV5-1 and TRBJ1-1, with a tentative D call TRBD1 (5 bases). The CDR3 totals 13 residues. Trimming removed 5 bases from V and 4 bases from J, with 12 bases in between. In germline, CDR1 is SGHRS, CDR2 YFSETQ. CDR3 residues: CASSSRGSTEAFF. The CDR3 DNA follows: TGCGCCAGCAGTTCGAGGGGATCCACTGAAGCTTTCTTT.

The chain recombines TRBV7-9 with TRBJ2-4; 8 bases match TRBD1. The germline V gene encodes CDR1 SEHNR and CDR2 FQNEAQ (reference sequence). This CDR3 spans 16 amino acids. Losses at the gene ends were 6 bases for V and 0 bases for J; bases not matched to a gene: 7. DNA of the CDR3: TGTGCCAGCAGTCAGGGGGCCATTCTAGCCAAAAACATTCAGTACTTC. It translates to CASSQGAILAKNIQYF. The full variable domain, its missing parts supplied by reference TRBV7-9 and TRBJ2-4, is DTGVSQNPRHKITKRGQNVTFRCDPISEHNRLYWYRQTLGQGPEFLTYFQNEAQLEKSRLLSDRFSAERPKGSFSTLEIQRTEQGDSAMYLCASSQGAILAKNIQYFGAGTRLSVL.

This clone came up a few times. The V call is TRBV15, the J call TRBJ1-2; 11 bases line up with TRBD1. This CDR3 has 17 amino acids. V lost 0 bases to trimming and J lost 1 base; unmatched junction nucleotides: 4. Germline V lookup: CDR1 LNHNV, CDR2 YYDKDF (reference sequence). As DNA, the CDR3 is TGTGCCACCAGCAGAGACCGGGACAGGGGGATTAACTATGGCTACACCTTC. Translated, it gives CATSRDRDRGINYGYTF. Together with reference TRBV15 and TRBJ1-2, the CDR3 gives the full variable domain: DAMVIQNPRYQVTQFGKPVTLSCSQTLNHNVMYWYQQKSSQAPKLLFHYYDKDFNNEADTPDNFQSRRPNTSFCFLDIRSPGLGDTAMYLCATSRDRDRGINYGYTFGSGTRLTVV.

V gene TRBV7-3 combines with J gene TRBJ2-1; TRBD2 aligns across 11 bases. CDR3 length equals 14 residues. V shed 2 bases, J shed 6 bases, and the junction held 0 bases outside the gene matches. The germline CDR1 and CDR2 sequences are SGHTA and FQGTGA. This CDR3 is CASSLGTSGNEQFF. The CDR3 nucleotides are TGTGCCAGCAGCTTAGGGACTAGCGGCAATGAGCAGTTCTTC.

The chain has TRBV4-1 and TRBJ1-1, with 8 nucleotides matching TRBD1. V shed 3 bases and J 0 bases; nucleotides not matched to a gene: 3. The CDR3 runs 15 residues. The germline CDR1 and CDR2 sequences are MGHRA and YSYEKL. Here the CDR3 DNA reads TGCGCCAGCAGCCAGGGACAGGCCATGAACACTGAAGCTTTCTTT. It yields the protein CASSQGQAMNTEAFF.

The chain employs TRBV5-1 and TRBJ2-1; 7 positions match TRBD1. Germline V CDR1 and CDR2: SGHRS, YFSETQ. Trimming removed 4 bases from V and 0 bases from J; junction bases left unmatched: 4. The CDR3 contains 15 residues. CDR3 nucleotides: TGCGCCAGCAGCAACGACAGGGCCTCCTACAATGAGCAGTTCTTC. Protein sequence: CASSNDRASYNEQFF. The complete variable domain, with remaining parts taken from reference TRBV5-1 and TRBJ2-1, reads KAGVTQTPRYLIKTRGQQVTLSCSPISGHRSVSWYQQTPGQGLQFLFEYFSETQRNKGNFPGRFSGRQFSNSRSEMNVSTLELGDSALYLCASSNDRASYNEQFFGPGTRLTVL.

J is TRBJ2-3 and V is TRBV29-1; D not resolved. Germline lookup yields CDR1 SQVTM and CDR2 ANQGSEA. The CDR3 spans 15 residues. V lost 8 bases and J 3 bases, leaving 21 bases between the germline ends. CDR3 loop: CSTSPGSESTDTQYF. In nucleotides, the CDR3 is TGCAGCACAAGCCCCGGCAGCGAGTCAACAGATACGCAGTATTTT.

The chain employs TRBV27 and TRBJ2-3, with D perhaps being TRBD1 or TRBD2 (5 bases each). Trimming took 7 bases from V and 1 from J, leaving 12 bases between them. CDR1 and CDR2 from the germline V gene are MNHEY and SMNVEV (reference sequence). The CDR3 runs 14 residues. CDR3 DNA: TGTGCCAGCATCGGGGCAGGGCGCACAGATACGCAGTATTTT. The encoded protein is CASIGAGRTDTQYF.